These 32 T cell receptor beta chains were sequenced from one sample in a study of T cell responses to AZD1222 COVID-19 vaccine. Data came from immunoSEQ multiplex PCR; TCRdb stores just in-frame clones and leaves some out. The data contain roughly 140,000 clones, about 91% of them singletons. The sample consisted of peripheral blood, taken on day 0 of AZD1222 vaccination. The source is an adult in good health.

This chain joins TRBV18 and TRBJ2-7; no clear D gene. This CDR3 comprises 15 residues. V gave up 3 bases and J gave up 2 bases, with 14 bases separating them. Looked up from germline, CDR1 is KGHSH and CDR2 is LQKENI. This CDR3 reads CASSPVRTLTYEQYF. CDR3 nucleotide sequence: TGTGCCAGCTCACCGGTCCGGACGTTAACCTACGAGCAGTACTTC. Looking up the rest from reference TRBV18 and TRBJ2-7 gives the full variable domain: NAGVMQNPRHLVRRRGQEARLRCSPMKGHSHVYWYRQLPEEGLKFMVYLQKENIIDESGMPKERFSAEFPKEGPSILRIQQVVRGDSAAYFCASSPVRTLTYEQYFGPGTRLTVT.

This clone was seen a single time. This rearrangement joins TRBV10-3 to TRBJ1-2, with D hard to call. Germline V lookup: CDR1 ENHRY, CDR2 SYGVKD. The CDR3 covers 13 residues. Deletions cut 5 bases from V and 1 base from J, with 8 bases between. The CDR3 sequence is CAISYQDNYGYTF. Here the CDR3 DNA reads TGTGCCATCAGTTATCAGGATAACTATGGCTACACCTTC.

CDR3 DNA sequence: TGTGCCAGCAGTTCTCTGCCCTTAGGACTCTACGAGCAGTACTTC. Amino acid sequence: CASSSLPLGLYEQYF. This sequence joins TRBV6-5 and TRBJ2-7, with D possibly being TRBD2 (5 bases). There are 15 residues in the CDR3. The germline V gene encodes CDR1 MNHEY and CDR2 SVGAGI. The V and J ends lost 4 bases and 3 bases respectively, with 16 bases between them.

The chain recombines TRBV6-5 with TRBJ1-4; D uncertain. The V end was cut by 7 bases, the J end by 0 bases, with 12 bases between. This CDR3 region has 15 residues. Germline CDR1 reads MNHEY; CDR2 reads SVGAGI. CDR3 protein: CASMQRRTTNEKLFF. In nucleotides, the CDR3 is TGTGCCAGCATGCAGAGGCGGACAACTAATGAAAAACTGTTTTTT.

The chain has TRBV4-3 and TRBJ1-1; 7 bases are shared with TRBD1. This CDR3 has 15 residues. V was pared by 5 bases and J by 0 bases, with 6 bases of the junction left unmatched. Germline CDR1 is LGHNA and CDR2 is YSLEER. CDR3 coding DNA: TGCGCCAGCAGCTGGGAGACAGGGATGAACACTGAAGCTTTCTTT. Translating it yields CASSWETGMNTEAFF.

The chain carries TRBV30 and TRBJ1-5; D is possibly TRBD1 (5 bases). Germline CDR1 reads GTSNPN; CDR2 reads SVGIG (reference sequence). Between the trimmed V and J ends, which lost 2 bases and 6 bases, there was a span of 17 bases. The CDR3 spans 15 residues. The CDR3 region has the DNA TGTGCCTGGAGTCCACCCGACAGACTGGCTCAGCCCCAGCATTTT. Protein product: CAWSPPDRLAQPQHF. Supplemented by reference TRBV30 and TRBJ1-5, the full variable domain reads SQTIHQWPATLVQPVGSPLSLECTVEGTSNPNLYWYRQAAGRGLQLLFYSVGIGQISSEVPQNLSASRPQDRQFILSSKKLLLSDSGFYLCAWSPPDRLAQPQHFGDGTRLSIL.

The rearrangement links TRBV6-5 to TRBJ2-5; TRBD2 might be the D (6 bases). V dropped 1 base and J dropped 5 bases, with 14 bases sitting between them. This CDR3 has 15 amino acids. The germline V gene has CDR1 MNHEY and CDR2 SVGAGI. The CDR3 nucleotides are TGTGCCAGCAGTTACTGGGTTCGGGGGTCGGAGACCCAGTACTTC. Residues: CASSYWVRGSETQYF.

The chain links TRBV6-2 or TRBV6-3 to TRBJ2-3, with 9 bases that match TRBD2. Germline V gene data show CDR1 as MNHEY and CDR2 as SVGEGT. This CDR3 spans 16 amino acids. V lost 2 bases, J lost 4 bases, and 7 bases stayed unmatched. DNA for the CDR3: TGTGCCAGCAGTTACCTCGCGGGAGGGCTAGCAGATACGCAGTATTTT. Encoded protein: CASSYLAGGLADTQYF.

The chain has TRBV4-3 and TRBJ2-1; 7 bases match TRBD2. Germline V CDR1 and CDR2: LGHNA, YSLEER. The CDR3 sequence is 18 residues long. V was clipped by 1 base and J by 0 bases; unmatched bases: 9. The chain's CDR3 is CASSQVLSGESSYNEQFF. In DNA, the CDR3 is TGCGCCAGCAGCCAAGTCCTAAGCGGGGAGAGCTCCTACAATGAGCAGTTCTTC.

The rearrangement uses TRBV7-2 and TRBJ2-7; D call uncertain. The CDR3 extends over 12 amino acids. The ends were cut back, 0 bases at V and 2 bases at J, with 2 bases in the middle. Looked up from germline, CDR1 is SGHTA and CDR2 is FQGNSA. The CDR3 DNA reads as TGTGCCAGCAGCTTAGCGACCTACGAGCAGTACTTC. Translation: CASSLATYEQYF.

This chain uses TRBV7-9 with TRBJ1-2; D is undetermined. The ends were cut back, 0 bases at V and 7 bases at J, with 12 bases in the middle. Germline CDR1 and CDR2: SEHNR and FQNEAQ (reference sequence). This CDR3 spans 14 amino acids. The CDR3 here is CASSLASPTGGYTF. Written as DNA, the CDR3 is TGTGCCAGCAGCTTAGCCAGTCCAACGGGTGGCTACACCTTC.

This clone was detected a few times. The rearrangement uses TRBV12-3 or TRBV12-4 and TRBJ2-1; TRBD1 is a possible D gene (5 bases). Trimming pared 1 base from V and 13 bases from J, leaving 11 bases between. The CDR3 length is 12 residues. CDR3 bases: TGTGCCAGCAGTTTAGTAGGGGTCCCCCAGTTCTTC. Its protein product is CASSLVGVPQFF.

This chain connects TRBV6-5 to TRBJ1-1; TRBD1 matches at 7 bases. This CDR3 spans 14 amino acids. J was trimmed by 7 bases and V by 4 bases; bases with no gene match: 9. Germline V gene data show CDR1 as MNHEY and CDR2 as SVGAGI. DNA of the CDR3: TGTGCCAGCAGTTTGTCCCAGGGGGAGGTTGAAGCTTTCTTT. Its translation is CASSLSQGEVEAFF.

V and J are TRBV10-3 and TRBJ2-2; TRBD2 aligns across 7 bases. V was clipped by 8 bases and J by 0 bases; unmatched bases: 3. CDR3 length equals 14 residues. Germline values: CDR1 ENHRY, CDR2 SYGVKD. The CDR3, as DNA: TGTGCCATCTCGGGGACTACGAACACCGGGGAGCTGTTTTTT. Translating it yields CAISGTTNTGELFF.

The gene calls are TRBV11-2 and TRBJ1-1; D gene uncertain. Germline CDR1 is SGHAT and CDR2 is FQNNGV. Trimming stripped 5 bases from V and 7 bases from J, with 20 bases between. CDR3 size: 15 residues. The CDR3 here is CASSPPGPRLIEAFF. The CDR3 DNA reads TGTGCCAGCAGCCCCCCAGGCCCTAGGCTCATTGAAGCTTTCTTT.

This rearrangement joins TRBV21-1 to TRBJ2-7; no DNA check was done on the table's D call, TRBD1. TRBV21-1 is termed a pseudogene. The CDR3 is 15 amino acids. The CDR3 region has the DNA TGTGCCAGCAGCAAAGGGGGCTGTAGCTCCTACGAGCAGTACTTC. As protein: CASSKGGCSSYEQYF.

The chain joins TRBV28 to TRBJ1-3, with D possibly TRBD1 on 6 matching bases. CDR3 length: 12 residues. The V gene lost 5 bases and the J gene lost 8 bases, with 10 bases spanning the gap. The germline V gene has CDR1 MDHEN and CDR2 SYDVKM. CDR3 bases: TGTGCCAGCAGTGGACAGTTCCACACCATATATTTT. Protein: CASSGQFHTIYF.

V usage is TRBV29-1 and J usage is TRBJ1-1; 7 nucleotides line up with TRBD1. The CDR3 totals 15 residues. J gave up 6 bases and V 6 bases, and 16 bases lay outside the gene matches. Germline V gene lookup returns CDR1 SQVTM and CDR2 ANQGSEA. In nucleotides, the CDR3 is TGCAGCGTGCGTCAGACAGGGAATCGAGACGCTGAAGCTTTCTTT. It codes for CSVRQTGNRDAEAFF.

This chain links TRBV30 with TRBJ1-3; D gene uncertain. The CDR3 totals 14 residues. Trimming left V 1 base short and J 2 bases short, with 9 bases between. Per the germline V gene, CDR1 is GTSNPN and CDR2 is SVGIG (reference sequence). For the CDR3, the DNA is TGTGCCTGGAGTGCCACGCGCGCTGGAAACACCATATATTTT. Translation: CAWSATRAGNTIYF.

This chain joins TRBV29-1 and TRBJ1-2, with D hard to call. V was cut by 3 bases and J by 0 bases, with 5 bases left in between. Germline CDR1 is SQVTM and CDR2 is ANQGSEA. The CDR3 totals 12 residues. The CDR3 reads CSVDAPNYGYTF. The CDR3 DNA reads TGCAGCGTTGATGCCCCTAACTATGGCTACACCTTC.

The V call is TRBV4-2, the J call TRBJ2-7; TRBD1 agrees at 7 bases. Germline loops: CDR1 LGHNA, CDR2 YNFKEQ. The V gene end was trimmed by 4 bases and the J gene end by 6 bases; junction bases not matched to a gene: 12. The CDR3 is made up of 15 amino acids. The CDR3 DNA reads TGTGCCAGCAGCCTAAGCAACCGACAGGGCGGCGAGCAGTACTTC. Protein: CASSLSNRQGGEQYF.

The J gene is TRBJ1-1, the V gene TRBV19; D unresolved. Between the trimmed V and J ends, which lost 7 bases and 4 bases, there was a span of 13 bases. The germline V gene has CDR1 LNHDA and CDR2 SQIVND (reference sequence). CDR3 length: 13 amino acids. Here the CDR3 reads CASTKSGPTEAFF. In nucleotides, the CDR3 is TGTGCCAGTACTAAATCGGGCCCCACTGAAGCTTTCTTT.

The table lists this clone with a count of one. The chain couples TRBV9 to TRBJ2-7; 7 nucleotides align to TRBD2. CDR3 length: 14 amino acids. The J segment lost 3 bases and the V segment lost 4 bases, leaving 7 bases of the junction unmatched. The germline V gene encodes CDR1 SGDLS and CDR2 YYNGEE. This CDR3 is CASSPTGGSYEQYF. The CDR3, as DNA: TGTGCCAGCAGCCCAACCGGCGGGAGCTACGAGCAGTACTTC.

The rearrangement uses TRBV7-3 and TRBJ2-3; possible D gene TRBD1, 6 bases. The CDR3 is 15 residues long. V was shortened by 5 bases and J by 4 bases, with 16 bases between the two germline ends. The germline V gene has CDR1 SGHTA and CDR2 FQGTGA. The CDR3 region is CASSPTGSRADTQYF. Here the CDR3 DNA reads TGTGCCAGCAGCCCAACAGGGAGTCGGGCAGATACGCAGTATTTT.

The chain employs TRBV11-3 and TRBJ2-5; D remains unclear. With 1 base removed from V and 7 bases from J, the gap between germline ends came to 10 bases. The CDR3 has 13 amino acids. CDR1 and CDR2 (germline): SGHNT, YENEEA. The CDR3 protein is CASSLVETGTQYF. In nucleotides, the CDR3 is TGTGCCAGCAGCTTAGTCGAGACGGGGACCCAGTACTTC.

The DNA of the CDR3 is TGTGCCAGCAGCCCCAGGGACAGAAACAATGAAAAACTGTTTTTT. This sequence encodes CASSPRDRNNEKLFF. The genes are TRBV13 and TRBJ1-4; 7 nucleotides agree with TRBD1. CDR1 is PRHDT and CDR2 is FYEKMQ in the germline V gene (reference sequence). The CDR3 is made up of 15 amino acids. Trimming took 5 bases from V and 5 from J; bases not matched to a gene: 8.

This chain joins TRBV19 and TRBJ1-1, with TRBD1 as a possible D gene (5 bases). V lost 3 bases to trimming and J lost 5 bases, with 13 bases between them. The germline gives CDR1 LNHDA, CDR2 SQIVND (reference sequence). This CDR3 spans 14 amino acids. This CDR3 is CASSIGTLGTEAFF. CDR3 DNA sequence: TGTGCCAGTAGTATTGGGACTCTGGGGACTGAAGCTTTCTTT.

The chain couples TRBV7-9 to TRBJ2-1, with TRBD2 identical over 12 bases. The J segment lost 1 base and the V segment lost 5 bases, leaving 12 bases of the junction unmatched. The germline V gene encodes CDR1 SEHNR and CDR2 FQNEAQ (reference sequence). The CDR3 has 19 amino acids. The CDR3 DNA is TGTGCCAGCAGCCCCCCCGGGCTAGCGGGGGGGTCTTCCTACAATGAGCAGTTCTTC. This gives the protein CASSPPGLAGGSSYNEQFF.

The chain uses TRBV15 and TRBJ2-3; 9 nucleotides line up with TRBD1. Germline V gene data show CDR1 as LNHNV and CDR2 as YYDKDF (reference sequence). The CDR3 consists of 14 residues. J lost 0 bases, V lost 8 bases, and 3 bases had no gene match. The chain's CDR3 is CATQGQGSTDTQYF. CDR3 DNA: TGTGCCACCCAGGGACAGGGTAGCACAGATACGCAGTATTTT.

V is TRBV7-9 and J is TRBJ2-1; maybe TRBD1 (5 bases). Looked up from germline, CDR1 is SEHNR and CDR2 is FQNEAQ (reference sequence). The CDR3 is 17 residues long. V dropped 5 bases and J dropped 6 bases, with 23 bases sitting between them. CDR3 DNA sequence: TGTGCCAGCAGCATGGAATTGCGTGGGGCCGTCGGCAATGAGCAGTTCTTC. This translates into CASSMELRGAVGNEQFF. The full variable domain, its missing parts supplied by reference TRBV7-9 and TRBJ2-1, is DTGVSQNPRHKITKRGQNVTFRCDPISEHNRLYWYRQTLGQGPEFLTYFQNEAQLEKSRLLSDRFSAERPKGSFSTLEIQRTEQGDSAMYLCASSMELRGAVGNEQFFGPGTRLTVL.

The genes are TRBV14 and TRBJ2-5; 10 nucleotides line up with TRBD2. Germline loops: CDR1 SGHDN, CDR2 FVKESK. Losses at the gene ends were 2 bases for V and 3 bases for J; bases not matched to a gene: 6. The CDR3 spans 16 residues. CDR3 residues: CASSQYLLAGKETQYF. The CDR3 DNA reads TGTGCCAGCAGCCAATATTTACTAGCGGGAAAAGAGACCCAGTACTTC.

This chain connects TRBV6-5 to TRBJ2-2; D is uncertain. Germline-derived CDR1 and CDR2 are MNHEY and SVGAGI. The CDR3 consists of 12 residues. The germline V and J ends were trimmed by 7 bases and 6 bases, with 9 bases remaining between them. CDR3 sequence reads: CASKNPPGELFF. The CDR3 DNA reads TGTGCCAGCAAAAACCCTCCCGGGGAGCTGTTTTTT.